Following are 9 T cell receptor beta chains from one sample sequenced in a study of T cell repertoires in cytomegalovirus infection. TCRdb recomputed calls from the reads with MiXCR, one row per CDR3 protein. There are around 430,000 distinct CDR3 sequences in the sample; about 42% occur only once, and about 39% lies in the top ten. Antigen specificity for these receptors is unknown. This sample comprised cultured PBMCs, obtained from culture after CMV antigen stimulation. These receptors all stem from a human donor in good health (CMV status not recorded). Some clones in this sample may be carry-over from other donors' samples.

This clonotype was seen more than once but under ten times. V is TRBV7-8 and J is TRBJ1-2, with a possible D match to TRBD1 (6 bases). Trimming took 5 bases from V and 4 from J, leaving 17 bases between them. CDR1 is SGHVS, CDR2 FQNEAQ, per germline. The CDR3 totals 15 residues. CDR3: CASSHSQGQGYGYTF. For the CDR3, the DNA is TGTGCCAGCAGCCACTCCCAGGGACAAGGCTATGGCTACACCTTC. Using reference TRBV7-8 and TRBJ1-2 for the parts outside the CDR3, the full variable domain is GAGVSQSPRYKVAKRGQDVALRCDPISGHVSLFWYQQALGQGPEFLTYFQNEAQLDKSGLPSDRFFAERPEGSVSTLKIQRTQQEDSAVYLCASSHSQGQGYGYTFGSGTRLTVV.

This chain uses TRBV7-9 with TRBJ2-1; D possibly uses TRBD1 or TRBD2 (5 bases each). Trimming removed 4 bases from V and 5 bases from J, with 18 bases in between. Per germline, CDR1 SEHNR and CDR2 FQNEAQ (reference sequence). The CDR3 is 16 residues long. The CDR3 is CASSSPEVSGHNEQFF. CDR3 sequence (DNA): TGTGCCAGCAGCTCCCCGGAGGTTTCGGGGCACAATGAGCAGTTCTTC.

This clonotype was observed a handful of times. The chain links TRBV6-8 to TRBJ2-3, with a weak D call TRBD2 (5 bases). V lost 5 bases to trimming and J lost 10 bases, with 25 bases between them. This CDR3 has 16 residues. Looked up from germline, CDR1 is MNHGY and CDR2 is SAAAGT. The CDR3 DNA reads as TGTGCCAGCAGTGCATGGCCTGACCCGGCACGGGGTGCGCAGTATTTT. It codes for CASSAWPDPARGAQYF.

The J gene is TRBJ2-3, the V gene TRBV4-1, with 8 bases aligning to TRBD2. Per the germline V gene, CDR1 is MGHRA and CDR2 is YSYEKL. The CDR3 has 15 amino acids. The V and J ends lost 0 bases and 4 bases, in that order; junction bases with no gene match: 3. CDR3 amino acids: CASSQEGLVPDTQYF. The CDR3 DNA reads TGCGCCAGCAGCCAAGAGGGACTAGTTCCAGATACGCAGTATTTT.

The chain employs TRBV12-5 and TRBJ2-1; D may match TRBD1 or TRBD2 (5 bases each). Trimming shortened V by 0 bases and J by 9 bases, and 27 bases separated the two germline ends. The CDR3 runs 19 residues. Per the germline V gene, CDR1 is LGHNT and CDR2 is FRNRAP. Here the CDR3 reads CASGLVPDGTLGTAGEQFF. The CDR3 DNA sequence: TGTGCTAGTGGTTTGGTCCCCGACGGGACCCTCGGGACGGCTGGTGAGCAGTTCTTC.

The chain recombines TRBV7-9 with TRBJ2-3, with 11 bases lining up with TRBD2. The germline CDR1 and CDR2 sequences are SEHNR and FQNEAQ (reference sequence). Losses at the gene ends were 5 bases for V and 2 bases for J; bases not matched to a gene: 6. The CDR3 contains 16 residues. CDR3 nucleotide sequence: TGTGCCAGCAGCCTCCTAGCGGGGGGTTACACAGATACGCAGTATTTT. As protein: CASSLLAGGYTDTQYF.

CDR3: CASCRSVATNEKLFF. The CDR3 bases are TGTGCCAGCTGCCGCTCGGTCGCAACTAATGAAAAACTGTTTTTT. The V and J genes are TRBV7-2 and TRBJ1-4; D is undetermined. CDR3 length equals 15 residues. Trimming cost V 8 bases and J 0 bases, with 13 bases left between them. Germline V gene lookup returns CDR1 SGHTA and CDR2 FQGNSA.

The gene calls are TRBV11-2 and TRBJ2-1, with D tentatively TRBD2 (5 bases). The germline V and J ends were trimmed by 5 bases and 15 bases, with 20 bases remaining between them. This CDR3 comprises 13 residues. Germline V lookup: CDR1 SGHAT, CDR2 FQNNGV. In DNA, the CDR3 is TGTGCCAGCAGCCCAAACCCGGGTGCAGGACTGTTCTTC. Amino acids: CASSPNPGAGLFF.

The chain recombines TRBV7-6 with TRBJ1-1, with a tentative D call TRBD1 (5 bases). Per germline, CDR1 SGHVS and CDR2 FNYEAQ. This CDR3 spans 13 amino acids. V was clipped by 5 bases and J by 4 bases, with 11 bases between them. In nucleotides, the CDR3 is TGTGCCAGCAGCCAAGGGGCGGGCACTGAAGCTTTCTTT. This codes for CASSQGAGTEAFF.